Listed below are T cell receptor beta chains from one sample, sequenced in a study of T-cell memory formation after mild COVID-19. MiXCR, applied by TCRdb to the 5' RACE reads, yields one record per CDR3 protein. This sample carries about 210,000 distinct CDR3 sequences, around 27% of them seen once, and the ten largest clones take more than 9.5%. Sequencing input: PBMCs or a T cell subset sorted from them (not recorded which). The receptor source for this set is an adult woman who had mild COVID-19 (a few samples of this study predate the infection). Cell type and time point are not known. CDR3s include the opening cysteine and the closing phenylalanine or tryptophan. The D gene is left open where the match is weak. Where a row states a size, it is once, few, many or the class of an expanded clone; other rows omit it.

d_call,j_call,clone_size,v_call,cdr3_nt,cdr3_aa
-,TRBJ1-2,-,TRBV4-1,TGCGCCAGCAGCCGGGCGGGGGGTCGGGAATATGGCTACACCTTC,CASSRAGGREYGYTF
-,TRBJ2-7,-,TRBV7-2,TGTGCCAGCAGCTTATCCCTAGGCTACTACGAGCAGTACTTC,CASSLSLGYYEQYF
-,TRBJ2-4,-,TRBV4-1,TGCGCCAGCAGCCAAGCCGAAGGGGCATCGATCCAAAAGGGCATTCAGTACTTC,CASSQAEGASIQKGIQYF
-,TRBJ2-1,few,TRBV20-1,TGCAGTGCTAGGACTGCAACCTACAATGAGCAGTTCTTC,CSARTATYNEQFF
-,TRBJ2-1,-,TRBV2,TGTGCCAGCAGTGGCCCGGGCCGGGGGGCCGGTGAGCAGTTCTTC,CASSGPGRGAGEQFF
-,TRBJ2-5,-,TRBV7-6,TGTGCCAGCAGCCCCAGCCTAGCCCCCTCCCAAGAGACCCAGTACTTC,CASSPSLAPSQETQYF
-,TRBJ1-2,-,TRBV7-9,TGTGCCAGCAGCCAAGCTACGGATAGAGGGAACTATGGCTACACCTTC,CASSQATDRGNYGYTF
TRBD1,TRBJ2-7,few,TRBV20-1,TGCAGTGCTGAACCCTCGGGACAGGGCTACGAGCAGTACTTC,CSAEPSGQGYEQYF
TRBD2,TRBJ2-1,-,TRBV13,TGTGCCAGCAGCTCGGGACTAGCGGGGCCCTCATCGCAGTTCTTC,CASSSGLAGPSSQFF
-,TRBJ2-1,few,TRBV12-3/TRBV12-4,TGTGCCAGCAGTTTGCGGCAGGCCTACAATGAGCAGTTCTTC,CASSLRQAYNEQFF
-,TRBJ1-4,few,TRBV18,TGTGCCAGCTCACCGACCCGTGGACGGAATTCCCGTGCAACTAATGAAAAACTGTTTTTT,CASSPTRGRNSRATNEKLFF
-,TRBJ1-1,-,TRBV6-5,TGTGCCAGCTTTCCCTACCGCATGCGGAGGCTAACGACTGAAGCTTTCTTT,CASFPYRMRRLTTEAFF
-,TRBJ1-1,few,TRBV12-3/TRBV12-4,TGTGCCAGCAGTGCTGATTTGAAGGGGACTGAAGCTTTCTTT,CASSADLKGTEAFF
-,TRBJ2-1,-,TRBV25-1,TGTGCCAGCAGTGACCGACTTAAGGGTGAGCAGTTCTTC,CASSDRLKGEQFF
TRBD2,TRBJ2-5,few,TRBV20-1,TGCAGTGCTCGGACTAGCGAAGAGACCCAGTACTTC,CSARTSEETQYF
-,TRBJ1-2,-,TRBV5-1,TGCGCCAGCAGCGAGGACCGAAACTATGGCTACACCTTC,CASSEDRNYGYTF
TRBD1,TRBJ2-3,many,TRBV18,TGTGCCAGCTCACCAGGGACAGGGACAGATACGCAGTATTTT,CASSPGTGTDTQYF
-,TRBJ1-1,-,TRBV20-1,TGCAGTGCTATCGGTCCGAACACTGAAGCTTTCTTT,CSAIGPNTEAFF
-,TRBJ2-5,once,TRBV27,TGTGCCAGCAGTTTCTACGGGAGTGGGGAGACCCAGTACTTC,CASSFYGSGETQYF
-,TRBJ2-6,-,TRBV20-1,TGCAGTGCCGGCAGCTCTGGGGCCAACGTCCTGACTTTC,CSAGSSGANVLTF
-,TRBJ1-2,-,TRBV25-1,TGTGCCAGCAGTGAATGGGGTACTGGAGGCGGCTACACCTTC,CASSEWGTGGGYTF
-,TRBJ1-5,few,TRBV25-1,TGTGCCAGCAGTGCGGGGGGCAATCAGCCCCAGCATTTT,CASSAGGNQPQHF
TRBD2,TRBJ2-3,-,TRBV7-2,TGTGCCAGCAGCTTAAGGGCGGGGGGTACCACAGATACGCAGTATTTT,CASSLRAGGTTDTQYF
-,TRBJ2-3,-,TRBV7-2,TGTGCCAGCAGCGTCGATATAGGGCCAGATACGCAGTATTTT,CASSVDIGPDTQYF
-,TRBJ2-1,-,TRBV3-1,TGTGCCAGCAGCATTTACAATGAGCAGTTCTTC,CASSIYNEQFF
-,TRBJ1-5,few,TRBV2,TGTGCCAGCAATGAAGGTTTTTATCAGCCCCAGCATTTT,CASNEGFYQPQHF
TRBD1,TRBJ2-5,-,TRBV10-3,TGTGCCATCAGTGTGGGGGACAGGGGCCAAGAGACCCAGTACTTC,CAISVGDRGQETQYF
-,TRBJ2-7,-,TRBV5-1,TGCGCCAGCAGCTTGCAGTCAGCTCCCTCCTACGAGCAGTACTTC,CASSLQSAPSYEQYF
TRBD2,TRBJ2-3,-,TRBV6-6,TGTGCCAGCACCCCCCTCATGGAGCGGGAGCTGGATACGCAGTATTTT,CASTPLMERELDTQYF
-,TRBJ2-1,-,TRBV29-1,TGCAGCGTCCCAACGAGGGGGGGCTACAATGAGCAGTTCTTC,CSVPTRGGYNEQFF
-,TRBJ2-1,-,TRBV5-1,TGCGCCAGCAGCACGGGGTTGAGGGTGGAATACAATGAGCAGTTCTTC,CASSTGLRVEYNEQFF
-,TRBJ2-2,few,TRBV15,TGTGCCACCAGCAGAGTTGGGGGAAACACCGGGGAGCTGTTTTTT,CATSRVGGNTGELFF
TRBD1,TRBJ1-1,few,TRBV12-3/TRBV12-4,TGTGCCAGCAGTTTATTCGACAGGGCGGACACTGAAGCTTTCTTT,CASSLFDRADTEAFF